Given below is one T cell receptor (beta chain) in context. Its target is not known. The sample belongs to a study of CD8+ T cells in alopecia areata. Noted treatment: oral pan-JAK inhibitor, 5-10 mg twice daily. The CDR3 consists of 12 residues. CDR1 SQVTM and CDR2 ANQGSEA come from the germline V gene. Trimming cost V 1 base and J 9 bases, with 10 bases left between them. General study findings and limits: Sharing of TCR sequences between patients (possibly for HLA-related reasons) was less clear than in mice. Scalp clonality and expanded CD8+ clones among the top 100 showed significant decreases with tofacitinib. Scalp samples also yield sequences of resident alphabeta T cells from normal skin.

Extraction of RNA preceded its reverse transcription into cDNA, which served as the sequencing template. Libraries were prepared by immunoSEQ multiplex PCR; TCRdb keeps only in-frame clonotypes and omits some of them. The sample includes about 76,000 clones, over 25% of them seen just once. The chain recombines TRBV29-1 with TRBJ2-1, with D unclear. The TCR was taken from a human donor with alopecia areata. Sample: CD8+ T cells sorted from blood, taken at week 4, from a patient treated with tofacitinib. CDR3 residues: CSVEVLLGEQFF. CDR3 coding DNA: TGCAGCGTTGAAGTACTCCTGGGTGAGCAGTTCTTC.